This record concerns one T cell receptor beta chain sequence. The antigen is not known. This sample is part of a study of siplizumab effects on memory and regulatory T cells. Broader study findings: It was never confirmed that proliferating Tregs from siplizumab cultures were suppressive. Mapping to unstimulated subsets was achieved for only a minor fraction of alloreactive clones.

TCRdb keeps only in-frame clones here, not all; method: immunoSEQ multiplex PCR. The repertoire has about 120,000 clones, around 90% of them found once; the top ten carry 1.3%. Unmatched junction bases numbered 11, after V lost 4 bases and J lost 11 bases. The CDR3 contains 14 residues. Germline lookup yields CDR1 MDHEN and CDR2 SYDVKM. The V and J genes are TRBV28 and TRBJ2-5; 9 bases map to TRBD1. Specimen: CD4+ T cells sorted from blood. This receptor was taken from a human donor in good health. Here the CDR3 reads CASSSRATGGSQYF. The CDR3 coding sequence is TGTGCCAGCAGTTCCCGAGCGACAGGGGGATCTCAGTACTTC.